The 11 T cell receptor beta chains reported below all come from one sample, sequenced in a study of Graves' ophthalmopathy and Graves' hyperthyroidism. The sequenced template was RNA, covering the TCR beta CDR3 region. RT-PCR was first run with HTBI primers, then multiplex PCR in a second round. TCRdb itself ran the multiplex PCR reads through MiXCR, one entry per CDR3 protein. The data contain around 660,000 distinct CDR3 sequences, just over 40% of them seen just once; the ten biggest clones take up 3% to 3.5%. The sample consisted of peripheral blood. The receptor source for this set is an adult man with Graves' ophthalmopathy.

This clonotype was counted at least ten times. The V gene is TRBV6-4, the J gene TRBJ1-1; no clear D. V lost 6 bases to trimming and J lost 3 bases, with 11 bases between them. Per germline, CDR1 MRHNA and CDR2 SNTAGT. The CDR3 runs to 13 residues. The CDR3 nucleotides are TGTGCCAGCAGCGAACACCTTGACACTGAAGCTTTCTTT. It translates to CASSEHLDTEAFF.

J is TRBJ2-3 and V is TRBV12-3 or TRBV12-4; no clear D gene. With 1 base removed from V and 8 bases from J, the gap between germline ends came to 13 bases. This CDR3 region has 14 residues. CDR3 in DNA: TGTGCCAGCAGTTTAGGGGCGGAAACTTCTACGCAGTATTTT. Encoded protein: CASSLGAETSTQYF.

The chain employs TRBV13 and TRBJ2-7; D perhaps matches TRBD2 (5 bases). The CDR3 is 15 amino acids. Trimming took off 1 base at V and 1 base at J, with 11 bases between the two ends. Germline values: CDR1 PRHDT, CDR2 FYEKMQ (reference sequence). The CDR3 DNA reads as TGTGCCAGCAGCTTAGCAAAAACGGGGTCCTACGAGCAGTACTTC. This encodes CASSLAKTGSYEQYF.

The genes are TRBV12-3 or TRBV12-4 and TRBJ2-3; possible D gene TRBD2, 5 bases. There are 14 residues in the CDR3. V was shortened by 5 bases and J by 6 bases, with 15 bases between the two germline ends. Here the CDR3 DNA reads TGTGCCAGCAGTCCCGGGCAAGGGAGTGATACGCAGTATTTT. Its protein product is CASSPGQGSDTQYF.

The V and J genes are TRBV9 and TRBJ2-7; no clear D gene. Germline-derived CDR1 and CDR2 are SGDLS and YYNGEE. V lost 3 bases, J lost 2 bases, and 12 bases lay in between. This CDR3 comprises 14 residues. CDR3 nucleotide sequence: TGTGCCAGCAGCGCTCCCGGAGTAGCCTACGAGCAGTACTTC. This codes for CASSAPGVAYEQYF. The variable domain in full, completed from reference TRBV9 and TRBJ2-7, reads DSGVTQTPKHLITATGQRVTLRCSPRSGDLSVYWYQQSLDQGLQFLIQYYNGEERAKGNILERFSAQQFPDLHSELNLSSLELGDSALYFCASSAPGVAYEQYFGPGTRLTVT.

This clonotype occurred many times. The chain combines TRBV12-3 or TRBV12-4 with TRBJ2-7, with TRBD1 identical over 7 bases. The CDR3 spans 12 residues. Losses at the gene ends were 6 bases for V and 4 bases for J; bases not matched to a gene: 3. DNA of the CDR3: TGTGCCAGCAGCTTGACAGGGTACGAGCAGTACTTC. It translates to CASSLTGYEQYF.

This clonotype was observed many times. The chain employs TRBV4-1 and TRBJ2-5; 9 bases align to TRBD1. J gave up 4 bases and V 1 base, and 7 bases lay outside the gene matches. The CDR3 loop spans 16 amino acids. Germline lookup yields CDR1 MGHRA and CDR2 YSYEKL. The CDR3 loop reads CASSQGQGDVGETQYF. The CDR3 DNA sequence: TGCGCCAGCAGCCAAGGACAGGGGGACGTCGGAGAGACCCAGTACTTC.

This clonotype was observed many times. This chain uses TRBV19 with TRBJ1-2; D is undetermined. The CDR3 loop spans 12 amino acids. V gave up 6 bases and J gave up 8 bases, with 13 bases separating them. Germline assignment: CDR1 LNHDA and CDR2 SQIVND (reference sequence). This CDR3 reads CASSRPTGGYTF. CDR3 sequence (DNA): TGTGCCAGTAGCCGTCCCACGGGGGGCTACACCTTC.

In this sample, this clonotype turned up a few times. The V call is TRBV2, the J call TRBJ2-5; D is unclear. The germline CDR1 and CDR2 sequences are SNHLY and FYNNEI. Trimming shortened V by 5 bases and J by 5 bases, and 15 bases separated the two germline ends. This CDR3 has 14 residues. Here the CDR3 reads CASSLMGIIETQYF. The CDR3 DNA reads as TGTGCCAGCAGTTTGATGGGGATAATCGAGACCCAGTACTTC. Full variable domain (remainder filled in from reference TRBV2 and TRBJ2-5): EPEVTQTPSHQVTQMGQEVILRCVPISNHLYFYWYRQILGQKVEFLVSFYNNEISEKSEIFDDQFSVERPDGSNFTLKIRSTKLEDSAMYFCASSLMGIIETQYFGPGTRLLVL.

The V gene is TRBV29-1, the J gene TRBJ1-1; no firm D call. The V gene's germline CDR1 is SQVTM and CDR2 ANQGSEA. The CDR3 runs to 11 residues. V was cut by 4 bases and J by 5 bases, with 8 bases left in between. In DNA form, the CDR3 reads TGCAGCGTTGGCGATGTAACTGAAGCTTTCTTT. Protein: CSVGDVTEAFF.

This clonotype was seen a handful of times. V is TRBV19 and J is TRBJ2-2; no clear D gene. Germline CDR1 is LNHDA and CDR2 is SQIVND (reference sequence). V was pared by 3 bases and J by 4 bases, with 9 bases between. This CDR3 is built from 14 residues. The CDR3 region has the DNA TGTGCCAGTAGTATGGGTCAGCGCACCGGGGAGCTGTTTTTT. This encodes CASSMGQRTGELFF.